Below, one T cell receptor beta chain is given with its context. This sample is drawn from a study of cytomegalovirus exposure and HLA in healthy donors. Study summary: The study placed 80% to 85% of its 398 genotyped donors in the Caucasian-associated ancestry cluster.

The PCR contained 60 Vbeta and 13 Jbeta primers. Method: immunoSEQ multiplex PCR; TCRdb's copy keeps in-frame clones and lacks some. The clone table shows tens of thousands of clones, with the ten largest holding 0.5% to 0.65%. The clonotype comes from a man aged 50 or older in good health and CMV-seronegative. Material for sequencing was PBMCs.

CDR3 in amino acids: CASSAQFSGGALEQYF. CDR3 sequence (DNA): TGTGCCAGCAGTGCTCAGTTTAGCGGGGGGGCTTTGGAGCAGTACTTC. The chain has TRBV6-1 and TRBJ2-7; TRBD2 agrees at 11 bases. The CDR3 consists of 16 residues. CDR1 MNHNS and CDR2 SASEGT come from the germline V gene. The V and J ends lost 4 bases and 7 bases, in that order; junction bases with no gene match: 12.